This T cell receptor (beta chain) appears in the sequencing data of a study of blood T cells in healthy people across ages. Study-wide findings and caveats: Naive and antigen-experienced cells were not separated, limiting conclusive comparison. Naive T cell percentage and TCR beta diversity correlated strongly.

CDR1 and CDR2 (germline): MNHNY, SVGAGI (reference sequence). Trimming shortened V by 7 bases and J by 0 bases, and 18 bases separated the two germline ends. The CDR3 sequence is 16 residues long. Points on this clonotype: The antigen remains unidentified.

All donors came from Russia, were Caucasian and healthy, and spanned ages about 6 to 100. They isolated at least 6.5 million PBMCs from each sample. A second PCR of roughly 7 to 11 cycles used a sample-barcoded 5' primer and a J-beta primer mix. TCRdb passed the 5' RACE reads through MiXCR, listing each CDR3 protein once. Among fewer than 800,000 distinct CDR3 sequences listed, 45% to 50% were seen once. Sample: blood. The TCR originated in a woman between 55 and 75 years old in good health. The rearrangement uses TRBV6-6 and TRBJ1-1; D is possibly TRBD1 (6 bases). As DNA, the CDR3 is TGTGCCAGCACTCTCAGGGGTGCGGATATGAACACTGAAGCTTTCTTT. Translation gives CASTLRGADMNTEAFF.